This T cell receptor (beta chain) was captured by sequencing in a study of shared clonotypes between healthy human individuals. Findings of the study overall: Non-shared clonotypes displayed generation probabilities falling below those of clonotypes present in all four donors. Few donors limited the genetic and exposure-history diversity represented.

Replicate PCRs run on sorted subsets employed approximately 200 ng DNA, some 33,000 T cell genomes. The assay was immunoSEQ multiplex PCR, and TCRdb's table has in-frame clones only and misses some. In the table there are under 1 million clones, 80% to 95% of which are singletons. CDR3 length: 14 residues. Germline V gives CDR1 SGHDT, CDR2 YYEEEE. Trimming pared 1 base from V and 1 base from J, leaving 8 bases between. Naive CD8 isolation took CD45RO-negative cells positively selected for CCR7 and excluded terminally differentiated effector memory CD45RA+ cells. With respect to this clone: Its antigen remains unidentified.

The V gene is TRBV5-6, the J gene TRBJ2-5; a weak D match, TRBD1 (6 bases). The specimen was naive CD8+ T cells sorted from blood. This TCR was recovered from a man aged 25 to 45 in good health. CDR3 sequence: CASSLQQGQETQYF. The CDR3 bases are TGTGCCAGCAGCTTGCAACAGGGCCAAGAGACCCAGTACTTC.